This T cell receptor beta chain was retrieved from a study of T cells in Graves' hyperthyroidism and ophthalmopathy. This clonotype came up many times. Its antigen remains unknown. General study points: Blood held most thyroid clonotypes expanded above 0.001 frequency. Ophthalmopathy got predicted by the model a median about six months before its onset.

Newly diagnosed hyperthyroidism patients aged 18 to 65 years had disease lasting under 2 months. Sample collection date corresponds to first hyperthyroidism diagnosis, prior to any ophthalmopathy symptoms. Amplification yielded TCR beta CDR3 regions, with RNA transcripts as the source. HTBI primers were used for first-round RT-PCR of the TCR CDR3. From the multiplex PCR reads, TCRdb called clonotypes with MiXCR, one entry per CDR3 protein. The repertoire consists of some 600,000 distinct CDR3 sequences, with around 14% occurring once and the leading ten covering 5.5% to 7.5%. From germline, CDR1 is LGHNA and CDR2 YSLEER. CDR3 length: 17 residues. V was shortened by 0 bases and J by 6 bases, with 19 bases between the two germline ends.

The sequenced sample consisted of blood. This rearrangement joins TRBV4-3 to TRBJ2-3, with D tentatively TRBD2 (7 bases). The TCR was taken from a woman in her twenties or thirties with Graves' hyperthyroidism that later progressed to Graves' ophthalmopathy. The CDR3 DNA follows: TGCGCCAGCAGCCAAGATCCGAGGGGGGGAGCAAGGGATACGCAGTATTTT. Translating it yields CASSQDPRGGARDTQYF.